This TCR beta chain was observed in a study of blood T cell repertoires in COVID-19 (dated by TCRdb to 2018 to 2020). Turning to the overall study: Samples covering the acute and convalescent phases of COVID-19 were provided by collaborators in the United States, Italy and Spain. Deeply sampled blood TCRbeta repertoires from subjects exposed to, actively infected with, or recovered from COVID-19 were included in the dataset. Samples were obtained from the ongoing ImmuneRACE study (first 160 participants) and from 1,200 or so subjects provided by 6 global collaborators. The prospective study material was composed of cDNA or gDNA derived from T cells, B-cell-depleted T cells, or PBMCs. Where available, HLA class I and class II types were obtained from metadata supplied by the sample provider rather than from assay-based typing. The repertoires were released in a freely available public database meant as a resource for research on the immune response to SARS-CoV-2. The sample metadata nearly always contained a de-identified subject ID, COVID-19 status, age in years and sex. Broad study findings and their caveats: The quantity of clinical and demographic metadata differed by source and by participant and was supplied without curation.

The CDR3 numbers 15 residues from cysteine through phenylalanine. Only the CDR3 portion is preserved as DNA: 45 bases, with reading frame beginning at the first base. Germline trimming: 3 bases from V, 4 bases from J; junction bases outside gene matches: 12. The CDR1 and CDR2 encoded by the germline V gene (reference sequence) are DFQATT and SNEGSKA. TCRbeta CDR3 regions were amplified from genomic DNA by means of the immunoSEQ Assay, a bias-controlled multiplex PCR. The study's processing was this. Within the assay, amplification of reference gene primers was used to estimate how many nucleated cells each sample contained. Sequence reads were collapsed and filtered to measure the absolute abundance of every unique TCRbeta CDR3 rearrangement. For each sample, productive Simpson clonality was calculated by taking the square root of Simpson's diversity index across productive rearrangements. What TCRdb holds here is the immuneACCESS table cut down to in-frame rearrangements. Part of the clones is not present; checked against another copy, under half of the missing clones reflect an unresolved V gene, and the others are unexplained. V and J calls and clone size are copied from that table; D and trimming were computed from the DNA. The sample table lists 120,000 or so clones, just over 75% of them with a count of one. The ten largest clones take up about 3.8% of the sample.

Whole blood was collected in K2EDTA tubes by collaborating institutions according to the institutions' own protocols. For TCRbeta analysis, collaborator samples were shipped as frozen whole blood, as isolated PBMCs, or as DNA extracted from either sample type. On this clone: Its antigen remains unidentified. Within one base of it there is no much larger clone, and no base qualities were kept.

Material: peripheral blood. The sequence joins TRBV20-1 to TRBJ2-7; 7 central bases correspond to TRBD2. The TCR originated in a woman aged 80 or over with acute or convalescent COVID-19. The CDR3 in this case is CSASLFGGSGYEQYF. The DNA sequence is as follows: TGCAGTGCTAGTCTTTTCGGGGGGAGCGGTTACGAGCAGTACTTC.